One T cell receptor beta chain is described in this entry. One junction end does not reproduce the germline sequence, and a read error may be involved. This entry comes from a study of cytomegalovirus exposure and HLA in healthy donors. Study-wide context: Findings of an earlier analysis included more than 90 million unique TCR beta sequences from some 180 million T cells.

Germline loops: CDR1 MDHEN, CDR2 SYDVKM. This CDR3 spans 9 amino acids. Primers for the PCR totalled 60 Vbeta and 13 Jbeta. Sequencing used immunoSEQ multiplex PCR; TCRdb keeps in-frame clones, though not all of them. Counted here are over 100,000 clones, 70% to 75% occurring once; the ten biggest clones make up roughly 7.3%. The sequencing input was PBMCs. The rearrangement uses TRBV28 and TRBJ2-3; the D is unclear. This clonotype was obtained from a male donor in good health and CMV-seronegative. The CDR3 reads CASSPPFFF. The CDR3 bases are TGTGCCAGCAGTCCCCCGTTTTTTTTT.